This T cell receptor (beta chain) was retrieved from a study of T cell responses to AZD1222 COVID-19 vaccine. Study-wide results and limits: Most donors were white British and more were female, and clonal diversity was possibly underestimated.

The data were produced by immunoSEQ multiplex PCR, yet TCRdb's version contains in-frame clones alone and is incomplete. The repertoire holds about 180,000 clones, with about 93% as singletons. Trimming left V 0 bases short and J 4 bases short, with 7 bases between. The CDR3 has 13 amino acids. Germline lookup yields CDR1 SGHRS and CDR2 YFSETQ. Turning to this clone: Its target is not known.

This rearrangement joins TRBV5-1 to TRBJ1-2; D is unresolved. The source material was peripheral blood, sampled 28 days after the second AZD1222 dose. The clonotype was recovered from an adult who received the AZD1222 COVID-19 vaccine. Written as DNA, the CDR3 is TGCGCCAGCAGCTTGGCCAACAGCTATGGCTACACCTTC. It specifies CASSLANSYGYTF.